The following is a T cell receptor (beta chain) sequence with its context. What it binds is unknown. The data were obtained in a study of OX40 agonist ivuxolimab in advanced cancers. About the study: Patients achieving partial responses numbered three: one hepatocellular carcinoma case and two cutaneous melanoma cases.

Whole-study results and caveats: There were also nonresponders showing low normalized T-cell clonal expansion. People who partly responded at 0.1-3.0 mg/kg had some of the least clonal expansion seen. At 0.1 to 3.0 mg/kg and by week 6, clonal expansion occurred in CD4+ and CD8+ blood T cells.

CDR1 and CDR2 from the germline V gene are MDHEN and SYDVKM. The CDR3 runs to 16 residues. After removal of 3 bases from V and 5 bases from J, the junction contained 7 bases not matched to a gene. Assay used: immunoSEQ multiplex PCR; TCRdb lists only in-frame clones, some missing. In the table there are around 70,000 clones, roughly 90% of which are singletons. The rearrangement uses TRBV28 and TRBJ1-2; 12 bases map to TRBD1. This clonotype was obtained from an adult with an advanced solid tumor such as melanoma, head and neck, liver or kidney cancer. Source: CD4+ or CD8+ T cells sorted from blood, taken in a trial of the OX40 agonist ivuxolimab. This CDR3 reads CASSFPGTGGMYGYTF. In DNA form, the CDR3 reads TGTGCCAGCAGTTTTCCCGGGACAGGGGGCATGTATGGCTACACCTTC.